This T cell receptor (beta chain) was obtained from a study of blood T cell repertoires in COVID-19. Study details: Acute and convalescent COVID-19 samples came from the United States, Italy and Spain.

Some clones are missing from TCRdb's copy, which holds only in-frame ones; the method was immunoSEQ multiplex PCR. The sample has 70,000 or so clones, around 86% seen once. Trimming pared 2 bases from V and 4 bases from J, leaving 6 bases between. Germline lookup yields CDR1 MNHNY and CDR2 SVGAGI (reference sequence). The CDR3 is made up of 13 amino acids. This TCR derives from a woman in her sixties or seventies with acute or convalescent COVID-19. This chain links TRBV6-6 with TRBJ1-5; D is ambiguous. The sample comprised peripheral blood. This chain's CDR3 is CASSYGQNQPQHF. As DNA, the CDR3 is TGTGCCAGCAGTTACGGCCAAAATCAGCCCCAGCATTTT.